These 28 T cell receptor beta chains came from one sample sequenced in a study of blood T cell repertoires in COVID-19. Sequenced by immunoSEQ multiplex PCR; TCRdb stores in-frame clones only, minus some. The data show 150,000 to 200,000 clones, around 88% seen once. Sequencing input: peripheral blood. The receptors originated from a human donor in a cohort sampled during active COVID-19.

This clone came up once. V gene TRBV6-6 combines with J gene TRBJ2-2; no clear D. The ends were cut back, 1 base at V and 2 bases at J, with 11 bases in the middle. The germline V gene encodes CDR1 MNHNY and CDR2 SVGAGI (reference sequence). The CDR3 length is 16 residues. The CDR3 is CASSYFSVGNTGELFF. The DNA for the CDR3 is TGTGCCAGCAGTTACTTCTCGGTCGGTAACACCGGGGAGCTGTTTTTT.

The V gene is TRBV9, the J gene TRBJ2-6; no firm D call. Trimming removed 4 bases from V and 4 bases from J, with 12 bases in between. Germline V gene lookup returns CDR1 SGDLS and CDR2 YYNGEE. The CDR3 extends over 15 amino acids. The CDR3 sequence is CASSTRYGGANVLTF. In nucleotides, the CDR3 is TGTGCCAGCAGCACGAGGTATGGGGGGGCCAACGTCCTGACTTTC.

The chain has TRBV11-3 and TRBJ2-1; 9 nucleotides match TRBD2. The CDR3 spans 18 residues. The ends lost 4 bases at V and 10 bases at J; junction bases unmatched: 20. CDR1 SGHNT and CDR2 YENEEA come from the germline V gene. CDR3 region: CASSSEGGRGRAGREQFF. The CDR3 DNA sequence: TGTGCCAGCAGCTCCGAGGGGGGGCGCGGGAGGGCCGGTAGAGAGCAGTTCTTC.

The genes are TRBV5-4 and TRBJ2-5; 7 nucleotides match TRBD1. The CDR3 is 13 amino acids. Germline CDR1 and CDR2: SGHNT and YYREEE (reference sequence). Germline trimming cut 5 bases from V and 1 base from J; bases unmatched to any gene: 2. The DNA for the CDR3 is TGTGCCAGCAGTGGGACAGCCCAAGAGACCCAGTACTTC. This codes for CASSGTAQETQYF.

The CDR3 coding sequence is TGTGCCAGTAGTATGGGCACAGAATCACCCCTCCACTTT. Encoded protein: CASSMGTESPLHF. The chain uses TRBV19 and TRBJ1-6; D gene ambiguous. Germline V gene sequence: CDR1 LNHDA, CDR2 SQIVND (reference sequence). The CDR3 consists of 13 residues. The V gene lost 3 bases and the J gene lost 10 bases, with 10 bases spanning the gap.

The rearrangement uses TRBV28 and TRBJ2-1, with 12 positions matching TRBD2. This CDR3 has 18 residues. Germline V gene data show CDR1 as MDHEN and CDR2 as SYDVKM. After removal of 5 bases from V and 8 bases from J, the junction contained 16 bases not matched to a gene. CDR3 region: CASSPWALLAGGEYEQFF. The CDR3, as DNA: TGTGCCAGCAGTCCTTGGGCACTCCTAGCGGGAGGGGAGTATGAGCAGTTCTTC.

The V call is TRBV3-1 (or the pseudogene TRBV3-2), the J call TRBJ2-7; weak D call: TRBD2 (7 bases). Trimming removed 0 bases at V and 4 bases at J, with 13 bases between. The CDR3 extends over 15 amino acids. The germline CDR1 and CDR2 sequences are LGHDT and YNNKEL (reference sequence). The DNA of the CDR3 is TGTGCCAGCAGCCAAGATGGGGGGGGCCGGTACGAGCAGTACTTC. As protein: CASSQDGGGRYEQYF.

The CDR3 coding sequence is TGTGCCAGCAGTCCCGGAGGGTCCGAGCAGTACTTC. Its translation: CASSPGGSEQYF. The chain employs TRBV27 and TRBJ2-7, with D possibly being TRBD2 (6 bases). This CDR3 has 12 amino acids. Trimming left V 5 bases short and J 6 bases short, with 11 bases between. Germline CDR1 MNHEY, CDR2 SMNVEV (reference sequence).

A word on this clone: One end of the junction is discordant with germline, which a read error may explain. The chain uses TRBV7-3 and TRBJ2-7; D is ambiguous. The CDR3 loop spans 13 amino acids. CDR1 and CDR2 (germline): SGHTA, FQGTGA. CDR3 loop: CASSLTPTYEQYF. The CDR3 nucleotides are TGTGCCAGCAGCCTAACCCCCACCTACGAGCAGTACTTC.

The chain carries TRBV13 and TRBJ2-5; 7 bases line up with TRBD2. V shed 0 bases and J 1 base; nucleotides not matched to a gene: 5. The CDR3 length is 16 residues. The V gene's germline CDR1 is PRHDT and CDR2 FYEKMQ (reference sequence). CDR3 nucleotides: TGTGCCAGCAGCTTAGGCTTTAGCGGGTCCCAAGAGACCCAGTACTTC. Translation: CASSLGFSGSQETQYF.

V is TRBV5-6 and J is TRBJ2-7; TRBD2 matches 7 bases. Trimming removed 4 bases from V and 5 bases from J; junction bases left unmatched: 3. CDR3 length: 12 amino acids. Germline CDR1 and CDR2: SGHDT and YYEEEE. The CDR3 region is CASSGLADEQYF. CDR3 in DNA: TGTGCCAGCAGCGGGCTAGCGGACGAGCAGTACTTC.

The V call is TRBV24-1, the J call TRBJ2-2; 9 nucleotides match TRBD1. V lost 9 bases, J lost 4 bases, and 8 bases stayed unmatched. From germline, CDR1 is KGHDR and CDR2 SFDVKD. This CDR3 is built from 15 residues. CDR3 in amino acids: CATRSGDRATGELFF. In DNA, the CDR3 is TGTGCCACCCGTTCAGGGGACAGGGCCACCGGGGAGCTGTTTTTT.

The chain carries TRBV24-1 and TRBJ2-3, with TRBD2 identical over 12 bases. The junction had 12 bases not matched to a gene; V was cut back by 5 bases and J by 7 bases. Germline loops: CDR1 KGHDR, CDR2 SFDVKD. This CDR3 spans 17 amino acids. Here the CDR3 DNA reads TGTGCCACCAGTGGATACGGGGCCGGACTAGCGGGAAATACGCAGTATTTT. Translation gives CATSGYGAGLAGNTQYF.

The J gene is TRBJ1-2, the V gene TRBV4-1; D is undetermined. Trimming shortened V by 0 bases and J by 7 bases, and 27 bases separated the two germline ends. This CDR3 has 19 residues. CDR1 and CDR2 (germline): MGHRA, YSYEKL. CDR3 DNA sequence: TGCGCCAGCAGCCAAGATTCCGGGAGGGTTTGGGTTCGGGAAGCTGGCTACACCTTC. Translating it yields CASSQDSGRVWVREAGYTF.

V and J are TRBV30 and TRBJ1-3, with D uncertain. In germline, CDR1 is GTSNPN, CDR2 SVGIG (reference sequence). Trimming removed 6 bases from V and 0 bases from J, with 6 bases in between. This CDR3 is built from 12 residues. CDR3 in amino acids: CACLSSGNTIYF. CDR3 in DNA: TGTGCCTGTCTCTCCTCTGGAAACACCATATATTTT.

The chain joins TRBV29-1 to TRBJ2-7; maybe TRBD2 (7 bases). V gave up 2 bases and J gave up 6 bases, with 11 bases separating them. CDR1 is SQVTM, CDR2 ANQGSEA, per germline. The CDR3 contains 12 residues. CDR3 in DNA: TGCAGCGTTGAACACAGGGAGGGCGAGCAGTACTTC. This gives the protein CSVEHREGEQYF.

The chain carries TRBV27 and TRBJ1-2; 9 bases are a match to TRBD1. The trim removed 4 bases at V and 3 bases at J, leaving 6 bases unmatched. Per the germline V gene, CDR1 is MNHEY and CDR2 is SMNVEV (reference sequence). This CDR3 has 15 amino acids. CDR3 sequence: CASSSGTGWDYGYTF. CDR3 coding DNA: TGTGCCAGCAGTTCCGGGACAGGGTGGGACTATGGCTACACCTTC.

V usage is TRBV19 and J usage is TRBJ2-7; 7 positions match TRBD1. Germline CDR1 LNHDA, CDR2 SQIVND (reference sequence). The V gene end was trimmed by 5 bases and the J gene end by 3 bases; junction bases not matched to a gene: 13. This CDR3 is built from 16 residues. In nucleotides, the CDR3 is TGTGCCAGTAGTTCCCGGGACAGCCCCGTTATCTACGAGCAGTACTTC. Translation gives CASSSRDSPVIYEQYF.

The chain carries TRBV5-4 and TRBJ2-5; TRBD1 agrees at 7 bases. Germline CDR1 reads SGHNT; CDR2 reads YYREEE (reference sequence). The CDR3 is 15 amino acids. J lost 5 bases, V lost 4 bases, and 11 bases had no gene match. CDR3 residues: CASSMGTAPRETQYF. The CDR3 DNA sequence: TGTGCCAGCAGCATGGGGACAGCCCCACGGGAGACCCAGTACTTC.

This CDR3 reads CAISPRVVGVGANVLTF. The DNA for the CDR3 is TGTGCCATCAGTCCCCGCGTGGTGGGCGTGGGGGCCAACGTCCTGACTTTC. The chain employs TRBV10-3 and TRBJ2-6; no reliable D call. Germline loops: CDR1 ENHRY, CDR2 SYGVKD. V was cut by 5 bases and J by 4 bases, with 18 bases left in between. This CDR3 is built from 17 residues.

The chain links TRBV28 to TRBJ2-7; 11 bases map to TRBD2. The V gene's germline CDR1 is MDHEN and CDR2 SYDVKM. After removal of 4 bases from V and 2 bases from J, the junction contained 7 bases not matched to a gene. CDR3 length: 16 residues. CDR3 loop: CASSSPGTSGTYEQYF. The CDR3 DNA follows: TGTGCCAGCAGTTCCCCCGGGACTAGCGGCACCTACGAGCAGTACTTC.

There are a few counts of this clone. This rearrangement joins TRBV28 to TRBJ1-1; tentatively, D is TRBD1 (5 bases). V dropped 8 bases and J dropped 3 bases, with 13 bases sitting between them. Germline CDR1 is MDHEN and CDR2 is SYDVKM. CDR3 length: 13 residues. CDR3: CASREWGDTEAFF. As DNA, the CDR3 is TGTGCCAGCCGGGAGTGGGGGGACACTGAAGCTTTCTTT.

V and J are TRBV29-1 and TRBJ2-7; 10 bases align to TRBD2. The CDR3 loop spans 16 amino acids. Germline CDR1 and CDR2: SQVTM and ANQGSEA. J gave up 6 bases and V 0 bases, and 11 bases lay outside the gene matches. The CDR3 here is CSVEDRGSGGRGEQYF. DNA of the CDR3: TGCAGCGTTGAAGATCGAGGTAGCGGGGGGCGGGGCGAGCAGTACTTC.

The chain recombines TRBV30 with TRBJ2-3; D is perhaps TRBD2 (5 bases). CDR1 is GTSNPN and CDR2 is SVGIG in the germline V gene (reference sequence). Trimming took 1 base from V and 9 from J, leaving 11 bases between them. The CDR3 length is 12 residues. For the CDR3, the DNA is TGTGCCTGGAGTGAGAGGGTAGGGACGCAGTATTTT. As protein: CAWSERVGTQYF.

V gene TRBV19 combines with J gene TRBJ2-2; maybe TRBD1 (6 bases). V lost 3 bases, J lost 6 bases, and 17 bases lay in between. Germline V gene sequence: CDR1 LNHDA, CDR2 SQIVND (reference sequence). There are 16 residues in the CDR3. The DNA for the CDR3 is TGTGCCAGTAGTATCGTAGGGACAAAAGTCGCCGGGGAGCTGTTTTTT. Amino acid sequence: CASSIVGTKVAGELFF.

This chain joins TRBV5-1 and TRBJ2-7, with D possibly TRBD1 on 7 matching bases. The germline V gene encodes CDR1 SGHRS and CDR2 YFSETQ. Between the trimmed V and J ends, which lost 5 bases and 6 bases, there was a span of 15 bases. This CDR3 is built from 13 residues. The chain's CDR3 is CASSRGGGGEQYF. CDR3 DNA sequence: TGCGCCAGCAGTCGCGGAGGGGGCGGCGAGCAGTACTTC.

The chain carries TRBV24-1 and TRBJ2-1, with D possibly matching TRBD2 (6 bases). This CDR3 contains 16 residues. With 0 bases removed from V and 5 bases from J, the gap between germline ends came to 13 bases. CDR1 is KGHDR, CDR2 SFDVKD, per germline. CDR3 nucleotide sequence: TGTGCCACCAGTGATTTGGAGCGGCGGGGAGACAATGAGCAGTTCTTC. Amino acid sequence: CATSDLERRGDNEQFF.

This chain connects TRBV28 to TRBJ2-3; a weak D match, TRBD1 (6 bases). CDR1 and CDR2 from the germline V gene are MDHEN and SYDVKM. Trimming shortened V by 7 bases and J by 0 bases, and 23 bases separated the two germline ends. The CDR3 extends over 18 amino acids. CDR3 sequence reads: CASTPGGRQVTSTDTQYF. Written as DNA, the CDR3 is TGTGCCAGCACCCCTGGGGGCCGACAAGTTACTAGCACAGATACGCAGTATTTT.